This entry lists 8 T cell receptor beta chains sequenced from one sample in a study of blood T cell repertoires in COVID-19. Using immunoSEQ multiplex PCR, the repertoire was profiled, and TCRdb retains in-frame clones only, with some absent. Counted here are around 390,000 clones, approximately 90% occurring once; the ten biggest clones make up 10%. Sequences were obtained from PBMCs or T cells enriched from blood (not recorded which). The receptors were gathered from a woman between 45 and 65 years old who had recovered from COVID-19.

The CDR3 DNA sequence: TGCGCCAGCAGCTTGGTCCGCGGGGGGATATACAATGAGCAGTTCTTC. Its protein is CASSLVRGGIYNEQFF. The V gene is TRBV5-1, the J gene TRBJ2-1, with TRBD2 matching over 8 bases. There are 16 residues in the CDR3. With V trimmed by 0 bases and J by 4 bases, 6 bases remained unmatched. Germline CDR1 SGHRS, CDR2 YFSETQ. Full variable domain (outside the CDR3, taken from reference TRBV5-1 and TRBJ2-1): KAGVTQTPRYLIKTRGQQVTLSCSPISGHRSVSWYQQTPGQGLQFLFEYFSETQRNKGNFPGRFSGRQFSNSRSEMNVSTLELGDSALYLCASSLVRGGIYNEQFFGPGTRLTVL.

CDR3 nucleotides: TGTGCCAGCAGCTTAAGAGGGTCTCCCGCGGCTAGCACAGATACGCAGTATTTT. It specifies CASSLRGSPAASTDTQYF. This chain links TRBV7-3 with TRBJ2-3, with a weak D call TRBD2 (5 bases). This CDR3 is 18 amino acids long. Trimming pared 1 base from V and 0 bases from J, leaving 17 bases between. The germline V gene has CDR1 SGHTA and CDR2 FQGTGA.

This sequence joins TRBV19 and TRBJ1-1; D unresolved. The V and J ends lost 5 bases and 5 bases respectively, with 12 bases between them. The CDR3 spans 13 residues. Per the germline V gene, CDR1 is LNHDA and CDR2 is SQIVND (reference sequence). CDR3 amino acids: CASSFSTGTEAFF. As DNA, the CDR3 is TGTGCCAGTAGTTTCAGCACGGGTACTGAAGCTTTCTTT.

V is TRBV7-9 and J is TRBJ2-2, with TRBD2 identical over 11 bases. Germline CDR1 reads SEHNR; CDR2 reads FQNEAQ (reference sequence). The CDR3 contains 19 residues. The junction had 15 bases not matched to a gene; V was cut back by 5 bases and J by 4 bases. CDR3 amino acids: CASSQRTSGGNSGTGELFF. The CDR3 nucleotides read TGTGCCAGCAGCCAACGAACTAGCGGGGGTAATTCAGGCACCGGGGAGCTGTTTTTT.

J is TRBJ1-2 and V is TRBV20-1; D possibly corresponds to TRBD1 (5 bases). The length of the CDR3 is 13 residues. The V end was cut by 3 bases, the J end by 7 bases, with 15 bases between. The germline V gene encodes CDR1 DFQATT and CDR2 SNEGSKA (reference sequence). This CDR3 is CSASLRSDSGYTF. The CDR3 region has the DNA TGCAGTGCTAGTTTGCGGAGTGACAGTGGCTACACCTTC.

This CDR3 is CSAHSGQGNYGYTF. The CDR3 nucleotides read TGCAGCGCCCACAGTGGCCAGGGTAACTATGGCTACACCTTC. The chain recombines TRBV29-1 with TRBJ1-2; TRBD1 might be the D (5 bases). The CDR3 runs to 14 residues. V lost 7 bases and J lost 1, with 16 bases in between. Germline assignment: CDR1 SQVTM and CDR2 ANQGSEA.

The chain joins TRBV18 to TRBJ1-4; no clear D. The CDR3 is made up of 16 amino acids. Trimming shortened V by 0 bases and J by 0 bases, and 8 bases separated the two germline ends. Germline V CDR1 and CDR2: KGHSH, LQKENI. The DNA for the CDR3 is TGTGCCAGCTCACCACCGCGATCCGCAACTAATGAAAAACTGTTTTTT. Amino acid sequence: CASSPPRSATNEKLFF.

The J gene is TRBJ1-3, the V gene TRBV2; D possibly corresponds to TRBD1 (5 bases). Trimming removed 6 bases at V and 0 bases at J, with 12 bases between. The CDR3 consists of 15 residues. Germline V lookup: CDR1 SNHLY, CDR2 FYNNEI. The CDR3 sequence: CASRFETASGNTIYF. The CDR3, as DNA: TGTGCCAGCAGGTTCGAGACAGCCTCTGGAAACACCATATATTTT.